This T cell receptor beta chain was sequenced in a study of T cells in tumors after PD-1 blockade. Study-level information: No patient had prior checkpoint blockade, systemic immunosuppression, or radiotherapy within 4 weeks. Treatment was either pembrolizumab 200 mg every 3 weeks or cemiplimab 350 mg every 2 weeks. On average, peripheral blood gave more than 100,000 TCR templates and under 45,000 unique clonotypes.

Assay used: immunoSEQ multiplex PCR; TCRdb lists only in-frame clones, some missing. This table has just under 20,000 clones, about 84% appearing once. Germline CDR1 is SGHDT and CDR2 is YYEEEE. Trimming left V 3 bases short and J 0 bases short, with 7 bases between. CDR3 length: 13 amino acids. This sequence was found in a human donor with advanced basal cell or squamous cell carcinoma (not recorded which). The chain uses TRBV5-6 and TRBJ2-7; D call uncertain. This material consisted of PBMCs, taken after anti-PD-1 therapy. The CDR3 sequence is CASSSLFSYEQYF. In DNA, the CDR3 is TGTGCCAGCAGCTCCCTCTTCTCCTACGAGCAGTACTTC. The full variable domain, completed using reference TRBV5-6 and TRBJ2-7, is DAGVTQSPTHLIKTRGQQVTLRCSPKSGHDTVSWYQQALGQGPQFIFQYYEEEERQRGNFPDRFSGHQFPNYSSELNVNALLLGDSALYLCASSSLFSYEQYFGPGTRLTVT.